The 25 T cell receptor beta chains below were found in one sample sequenced in a study of cytomegalovirus exposure and HLA in healthy donors. PCR amplification relied on 60 Vbeta primers (plus 13 Jbeta primers). Method: immunoSEQ multiplex PCR; TCRdb's copy keeps in-frame clones and lacks some. The data show roughly 180,000 clones, 75% to 80% seen once. Specimen: PBMCs. These TCRs come from a man over 45 in good health and CMV-seropositive.

The chain carries TRBV27 and TRBJ1-5; 7 positions match TRBD1. Germline loops: CDR1 MNHEY, CDR2 SMNVEV (reference sequence). J was trimmed by 7 bases and V by 3 bases; bases with no gene match: 9. This CDR3 is built from 15 residues. The CDR3: CASSLRSGGGQPQHF. CDR3 nucleotide sequence: TGTGCCAGCAGTTTGCGGTCAGGGGGAGGACAGCCCCAGCATTTT.

The CDR3 here is CSVTTGGQETQYF. DNA for the CDR3: TGCAGCGTTACCACAGGGGGTCAAGAGACCCAGTACTTC. The chain employs TRBV29-1 and TRBJ2-5; TRBD1 aligns across 8 bases. V shed 5 bases, J shed 2 bases, and the junction held 4 bases outside the gene matches. Germline CDR1 is SQVTM and CDR2 is ANQGSEA. This CDR3 has 13 amino acids.

This clone was counted ten times or more. The chain has TRBV7-9 and TRBJ1-3, with D possibly matching TRBD1 (6 bases). V lost 5 bases and J lost 4, with 24 bases in between. Germline CDR1 is SEHNR and CDR2 is FQNEAQ (reference sequence). This CDR3 is 18 amino acids long. The CDR3 region is CASSPSTGRGNSGNTIYF. DNA of the CDR3: TGTGCCAGCAGCCCTTCCACAGGGAGAGGGAACTCAGGAAACACCATATATTTT. Based on the CDR3 plus reference TRBV7-9 and TRBJ1-3, the full variable domain is DTGVSQNPRHKITKRGQNVTFRCDPISEHNRLYWYRQTLGQGPEFLTYFQNEAQLEKSRLLSDRFSAERPKGSFSTLEIQRTEQGDSAMYLCASSPSTGRGNSGNTIYFGEGSWLTVV.

The CDR3 region is CASSSSGTGGAFF. The CDR3 DNA follows: TGTGCCAGCAGCTCGAGCGGGACAGGAGGAGCTTTCTTT. This rearrangement joins TRBV7-3 to TRBJ1-1; 8 bases are a match to TRBD1. V lost 4 bases and J lost 10; bases outside the gene matches: 8. The CDR3 contains 13 residues. Per the germline V gene, CDR1 is SGHTA and CDR2 is FQGTGA.

The chain is built from TRBV7-9 and TRBJ2-3; TRBD2 aligns across 10 bases. CDR3 length equals 14 residues. After removal of 5 bases from V and 3 bases from J, the junction contained 2 bases not matched to a gene. CDR1 is SEHNR and CDR2 is FQNEAQ in the germline V gene (reference sequence). CDR3 amino acids: CASSHSGGTDTQYF. CDR3 sequence (DNA): TGTGCCAGCAGCCATAGCGGGGGGACAGATACGCAGTATTTT.

About this clone: Sequence at one end of the junction differs from germline and may be a read error. The chain couples TRBV27 to TRBJ1-6; D is undetermined. Germline V CDR1 and CDR2: MNHEY, SMNVEV (reference sequence). The CDR3 sequence is 14 residues long. For the CDR3, the DNA is TGTGCCAGCAGTTTCACGAGGTATAAGTCACCCCTCCACTTT. It translates to CASSFTRYKSPLHF.

The chain uses TRBV10-3 and TRBJ1-2; a weak D match, TRBD1 (6 bases). CDR1 is ENHRY and CDR2 is SYGVKD in the germline V gene. The length of the CDR3 is 17 residues. V shed 6 bases and J shed 4 bases, with 24 bases lying between them. CDR3 sequence (DNA): TGTGCCATCAGGGGAGCTGCAGGGGAGAACATGGTCTATGGCTACACCTTC. As protein: CAIRGAAGENMVYGYTF.

This sequence joins TRBV7-2 and TRBJ1-4; a possible D gene is TRBD1 (6 bases). The length of the CDR3 is 15 residues. Germline lookup yields CDR1 SGHTA and CDR2 FQGNSA. V lost 2 bases, J lost 2 bases, and 9 bases lay in between. The CDR3 loop reads CASSLNRVTNEKLFF. In nucleotides, the CDR3 is TGTGCCAGCAGCTTAAACAGGGTTACTAATGAAAAACTGTTTTTT.

V usage is TRBV11-2 and J usage is TRBJ2-4, with 7 bases aligning to TRBD1. V shed 4 bases, J shed 2 bases, and the junction held 8 bases outside the gene matches. The CDR3 consists of 16 residues. Germline V gene sequence: CDR1 SGHAT, CDR2 FQNNGV. This CDR3 reads CASSSKTGLTKNIQYF. The CDR3 DNA sequence: TGTGCCAGCAGCTCAAAGACAGGGCTAACCAAAAACATTCAGTACTTC.

The genes are TRBV5-5 and TRBJ2-2; D is uncertain. Trimming took off 2 bases at V and 4 bases at J, with 9 bases between the two ends. CDR1 and CDR2 (germline): SGHKS, YYEKEE (reference sequence). This CDR3 contains 14 residues. Here the CDR3 DNA reads TGTGCCAGCAGCTTTAAGATGAGCACCGGGGAGCTGTTTTTT. Its protein is CASSFKMSTGELFF.

This clone was seen once. This sequence joins TRBV2 and TRBJ2-5; TRBD1 aligns across 9 bases. The CDR3 has 13 amino acids. Looked up from germline, CDR1 is SNHLY and CDR2 is FYNNEI. The J segment lost 7 bases and the V segment lost 7 bases, leaving 7 bases of the junction unmatched. The CDR3 protein is CASTDRGGGTQYF. The CDR3 nucleotides read TGTGCCAGCACGGACAGGGGTGGCGGGACCCAGTACTTC.

This clone occurred once. The chain has TRBV7-9 and TRBJ1-3; the D is unclear. Between the trimmed V and J ends, which lost 0 bases and 0 bases, there was a span of 12 bases. CDR3 size: 17 residues. Germline CDR1 is SEHNR and CDR2 is FQNEAQ (reference sequence). CDR3 in amino acids: CASSLATWGVSGNTIYF. CDR3 bases: TGTGCCAGCAGCTTAGCAACTTGGGGAGTCTCTGGAAACACCATATATTTT.

This rearrangement joins TRBV9 to TRBJ1-3, with TRBD1 matching over 8 bases. V dropped 0 bases and J dropped 3; count of bases not matched to a gene: 5. Germline assignment: CDR1 SGDLS and CDR2 YYNGEE. This CDR3 region has 16 residues. CDR3 sequence: CASSVASTGDGNTIYF. CDR3 coding DNA: TGTGCCAGCAGCGTAGCGTCGACAGGGGATGGAAACACCATATATTTT.

The chain's CDR3 is CASSLSPGAGNTIYF. The CDR3 coding sequence is TGTGCCAGCAGCCTTTCTCCAGGGGCAGGAAACACCATATATTTT. This chain links TRBV7-3 with TRBJ1-3, with D perhaps TRBD1 (6 bases). CDR3 length equals 15 residues. Germline V CDR1 and CDR2: SGHTA, FQGTGA. Deletions cut 5 bases from V and 4 bases from J, with 15 bases between.

The chain recombines TRBV19 with TRBJ2-3, with 8 bases aligning to TRBD1. CDR1 is LNHDA, CDR2 SQIVND, per germline (reference sequence). This CDR3 has 17 residues. V was pared by 0 bases and J by 2 bases, with 7 bases of the junction left unmatched. The CDR3 sequence is CASSIDRDRTATDTQYF. The CDR3 DNA is TGTGCCAGTAGTATAGATCGGGACAGGACAGCCACAGATACGCAGTATTTT.

The chain links TRBV28 to TRBJ2-1; tentatively, D is TRBD2 (5 bases). The V gene's germline CDR1 is MDHEN and CDR2 SYDVKM. The length of the CDR3 is 13 residues. Trimming left V 3 bases short and J 5 bases short, with 8 bases between. This chain's CDR3 is CASSFPGNNEQFF. The CDR3 bases are TGTGCCAGCAGTTTTCCCGGGAACAATGAGCAGTTCTTC.

As regards this clone: It is likely a read error, because the conserved phenylalanine at the end of the CDR3 is missing. The gene calls are TRBV6-1 and TRBJ1-1; 12 bases map to TRBD1. Looked up from germline, CDR1 is MNHNS and CDR2 is SASEGT. With V trimmed by 7 bases and J by 8 bases, 8 bases remained unmatched. CDR3 length: 14 amino acids. The CDR3 region has the DNA TGTGCCAGCACCGGGACAGGGGGCGCGAAGGAAGCTTTCCTT. It translates to CASTGTGGAKEAFL.

V usage is TRBV6-6 and J usage is TRBJ2-2; 7 bases are a match to TRBD1. V was clipped by 6 bases and J by 3 bases; unmatched bases: 4. Germline CDR1 and CDR2: MNHNY and SVGAGI (reference sequence). The CDR3 is made up of 14 amino acids. CDR3 nucleotide sequence: TGTGCCAGCAGACAGGGGCGATACACCGGGGAGCTGTTTTTT. Translation: CASRQGRYTGELFF.

V and J are TRBV7-9 and TRBJ2-5, with D possibly TRBD1 on 5 matching bases. Deletions cut 1 base from V and 0 bases from J, with 15 bases between. The CDR3 spans 17 residues. Germline CDR1 and CDR2: SEHNR and FQNEAQ (reference sequence). CDR3 DNA: TGTGCCAGCAGCTTAGGGCACATACAGGCCTACCAAGAGACCCAGTACTTC. Translated, it gives CASSLGHIQAYQETQYF.

V usage is TRBV5-1 and J usage is TRBJ2-7; maybe TRBD2 (6 bases). V lost 4 bases and J 2 bases, leaving 19 bases between the germline ends. This CDR3 spans 16 amino acids. CDR1 is SGHRS and CDR2 is YFSETQ in the germline V gene. The CDR3 nucleotides are TGCGCCAGCAGCCCCCGACCCGGGCGGGATGCCTACGAGCAGTACGTC. Its protein is CASSPRPGRDAYEQYV.

The chain uses TRBV19 and TRBJ2-3, with 8 bases that match TRBD1. CDR1 and CDR2 (germline): LNHDA, SQIVND (reference sequence). Trimming at V came to 6 bases and at J to 0 bases, leaving 11 bases not matched to a gene. The CDR3 extends over 17 amino acids. CDR3: CASSTLSDRASTDTQYF. In DNA form, the CDR3 reads TGTGCCAGTAGCACACTCTCGGACAGGGCTAGCACAGATACGCAGTATTTT.

This clone has just a few counts. The chain recombines TRBV5-1 with TRBJ2-3, with a tentative D call TRBD1 (6 bases). Between the trimmed V and J ends, which lost 5 bases and 2 bases, there was a span of 15 bases. The germline CDR1 and CDR2 sequences are SGHRS and YFSETQ. The CDR3 length is 15 residues. Here the CDR3 reads CASRRTARTTDTQYF. The CDR3, as DNA: TGCGCCAGCAGACGGACAGCCCGTACCACAGATACGCAGTATTTT. Full variable domain (outside the CDR3, taken from reference TRBV5-1 and TRBJ2-3): KAGVTQTPRYLIKTRGQQVTLSCSPISGHRSVSWYQQTPGQGLQFLFEYFSETQRNKGNFPGRFSGRQFSNSRSEMNVSTLELGDSALYLCASRRTARTTDTQYFGPGTRLTVL.

This clone has just a few counts. The identical CDR3 is also encoded by other nucleotide sequences in the sample. The chain links TRBV9 to TRBJ2-1; D call uncertain. Trimming took 2 bases from V and 4 from J, leaving 4 bases between them. Germline CDR1 reads SGDLS; CDR2 reads YYNGEE. The CDR3 loop spans 12 amino acids. DNA for the CDR3: TGTGCCAGCAGCGTGCAGTACAATGAGCAGTTCTTC. It is translated as CASSVQYNEQFF. Using reference TRBV9 and TRBJ2-1 for the parts outside the CDR3, the full variable domain is DSGVTQTPKHLITATGQRVTLRCSPRSGDLSVYWYQQSLDQGLQFLIQYYNGEERAKGNILERFSAQQFPDLHSELNLSSLELGDSALYFCASSVQYNEQFFGPGTRLTVL.

This clone was observed once. V is TRBV7-9 and J is TRBJ1-1; D is uncertain. Germline V gene data show CDR1 as SEHNR and CDR2 as FQNEAQ (reference sequence). The CDR3 is made up of 13 amino acids. V was cut by 10 bases and J by 1 base, with 13 bases left in between. CDR3 sequence: CATPVRGNTEAFF. CDR3 DNA: TGTGCCACTCCTGTTCGGGGGAACACTGAAGCTTTCTTT.

DNA of the CDR3: TGTGCCAGCAACCCGGGACAGGGGCGCCCCGGCGCCAAAAACATTCAGTACTTC. Translating it yields CASNPGQGRPGAKNIQYF. The genes are TRBV27 and TRBJ2-4, with 10 bases identical to TRBD1. V trimming: 7 bases; J trimming: 1 base; junction bases outside the gene matches: 13. The germline V gene has CDR1 MNHEY and CDR2 SMNVEV (reference sequence). The CDR3 loop spans 18 amino acids.